This T cell receptor (beta chain) emerged from a study of STAT3 mutations in large granular lymphocyte leukemia. Turning to the study itself: Roughly half the longitudinally sequenced T-LGLL patients had canonical STAT3 mutations. Roughly 44% of treated T-LGLL patients showed hematologic response to immunosuppression.

Study-wide points: At least one immunodominant TCR beta clonotype appeared in every T-cell large granular lymphocyte leukemia patient.

On this clone itself: Its target is unknown.

Clones were read by immunoSEQ multiplex PCR, and TCRdb kept only the in-frame ones, dropping some. Of roughly 1,500 clones listed, about 52% are singletons. The germline V gene encodes CDR1 SEHNR and CDR2 FQNEAQ (reference sequence). The CDR3 consists of 16 residues. V was pared by 4 bases and J by 3 bases, with 6 bases of the junction left unmatched. Sequenced input: peripheral blood mononuclear cells. The source is a man aged 55-75 years with T-cell large granular lymphocyte leukemia. Some clones in this sample may be carry-over from other donors' samples. The chain combines TRBV7-9 with TRBJ2-5, with 12 bases that match TRBD2. Here the CDR3 reads CASSSGLAGRKETQYF. The CDR3 nucleotides read TGTGCCAGCAGCTCCGGACTAGCGGGGAGGAAAGAGACCCAGTACTTC.